Listed here are 26 T cell receptor beta chains from one sample, sequenced in a study of read filtering for tumor transcriptome and immune sequencing. From 300 to 400 ng of RNA, a library with molecular barcoded alpha/delta and beta/gamma adaptors was made. TCRdb used MiXCR to reprocess the reads, holding one entry per CDR3 protein. The data show fewer than 25,000 distinct CDR3 sequences, 20% to 25% seen once. The sequenced material came from a population of CD138-negative cells sorted from bone marrow. The receptors here all came from a donor aged 40 or over with multiple myeloma.

As for this clonotype: A read error is possible here, since a much larger clone lies one base away. V is TRBV15 and J is TRBJ1-6; D is unclear. The CDR3 loop spans 13 amino acids. Germline CDR1 is LNHNV and CDR2 is YYDKDF (reference sequence). CDR3 sequence reads: CATNRDRNSPLHF. The CDR3 DNA follows: TGTGCCACCAACAGAGATCGTAATTCACCCCTCCACTTT.

This clonotype has a count of ten or more. V usage is TRBV9 and J usage is TRBJ1-1; TRBD1 might be the D (5 bases). The V end lost 0 bases, the J end lost 8 bases, and 8 bases lay between the germline ends. Looked up from germline, CDR1 is SGDLS and CDR2 is YYNGEE. The CDR3 contains 12 residues. The CDR3 sequence: CASSVEPGEAFF. In DNA form, the CDR3 reads TGTGCCAGCAGCGTAGAACCAGGGGAAGCTTTCTTT. The full variable domain, completed using reference TRBV9 and TRBJ1-1, is DSGVTQTPKHLITATGQRVTLRCSPRSGDLSVYWYQQSLDQGLQFLIQYYNGEERAKGNILERFSAQQFPDLHSELNLSSLELGDSALYFCASSVEPGEAFFGQGTRLTVV.

This clonotype occurred a few times. This chain uses TRBV6-4 with TRBJ1-1, with 8 nucleotides matching TRBD1. The germline CDR1 and CDR2 sequences are MRHNA and SNTAGT. V trimming: 9 bases; J trimming: 7 bases; junction bases outside the gene matches: 4. The length of the CDR3 is 11 residues. Written as DNA, the CDR3 is TGTGCCAGTCAGGGGGCCGGTGAAGCTTTCTTT. Translation: CASQGAGEAFF.

The table lists this clonotype with many counts. The rearrangement joins TRBV20-1 to TRBJ2-7; 10 nucleotides align to TRBD2. V shed 4 bases, J shed 4 bases, and the junction held 1 base outside the gene matches. CDR1 is DFQATT, CDR2 SNEGSKA, per germline (reference sequence). This CDR3 has 12 residues. The CDR3 protein is CSAKAGGYEQYF. The CDR3 nucleotides are TGCAGTGCTAAAGCGGGGGGGTACGAGCAGTACTTC.

Turning to this clonotype: Given a much more abundant clone one base away, this may be a read error. The V call is TRBV2, the J call TRBJ2-2; D is ambiguous. The germline V gene encodes CDR1 SNHLY and CDR2 FYNNEI. The CDR3 totals 11 residues. DNA for the CDR3: TGTGTCAGCAGTGATTCCCGCGAGCTGTTTTTT. Translation: CVSSDSRELFF.

This clonotype came up many times. The chain carries TRBV5-1 and TRBJ1-6; D is undetermined. Germline values: CDR1 SGHRS, CDR2 YFSETQ. This CDR3 region has 16 residues. Trimming removed 0 bases from V and 0 bases from J, with 7 bases in between. The CDR3 coding sequence is TGCGCCAGCAGCTTGGGCGGGAGCTCCTATAATTCACCCCTCCACTTT. Its protein product is CASSLGGSSYNSPLHF.

This clonotype was detected many times. The rearrangement joins TRBV7-3 to TRBJ2-1; D is undetermined. CDR3 length: 15 residues. Per germline, CDR1 SGHTA and CDR2 FQGTGA. Trimming cost V 5 bases and J 0 bases, with 11 bases left between them. Here the CDR3 DNA reads TGTGCCAGCAGCCCCTACTTAAGCTCCTACAATGAGCAGTTCTTC. Translation gives CASSPYLSSYNEQFF.

The rearrangement links TRBV5-5 to TRBJ1-3; D is unresolved. The CDR3 is made up of 16 amino acids. Germline CDR1 SGHKS, CDR2 YYEKEE (reference sequence). Trimming shortened V by 0 bases and J by 0 bases, and 10 bases separated the two germline ends. The CDR3 sequence is CASSLVTAHSGNTIYF. In nucleotides, the CDR3 is TGTGCCAGCAGCTTGGTGACCGCTCACTCTGGAAACACCATATATTTT.

With regard to this clonotype: It is likely a read error, because the conserved phenylalanine at the end of the CDR3 is missing. The limits of the CDR3 on the DNA are not certain, so only TCRdb's listed CDR3 is given. The V gene is TRBV4-1, the J gene TRBJ2-1; TRBD1 reflects the table's D call only, with no check against the DNA. The CDR3 adds up to 16 amino acids, both ends counted. Germline CDR1 and CDR2: MGHRA and YSYEKL. The CDR3 loop is CASSRVSGGAHNEQSL.

There are many counts of this clonotype. The chain is built from TRBV14 and TRBJ1-6; D uncertain. The germline CDR1 and CDR2 sequences are SGHDN and FVKESK. CDR3 length equals 13 residues. Trimming left V 0 bases short and J 9 bases short, with 6 bases between. The CDR3 coding sequence is TGTGCCAGCAGCCAAGATTGGGCTTCACCCCTCCACTTT. This encodes CASSQDWASPLHF.

The chain is built from TRBV9 and TRBJ2-3; 9 nucleotides agree with TRBD2. CDR3 length: 16 residues. The V segment lost 0 bases and the J segment 2 bases; nucleotides outside the gene matches: 4. Per the germline V gene, CDR1 is SGDLS and CDR2 is YYNGEE. The CDR3 DNA sequence: TGTGCCAGCAGCGTAGGACTAGCGGAAAACACAGATACGCAGTATTTT. It codes for CASSVGLAENTDTQYF.

This clonotype was picked up one time. This chain joins TRBV3-1 and TRBJ2-5; 12 nucleotides agree with TRBD2. Germline CDR1 LGHDT, CDR2 YNNKEL (reference sequence). V shed 2 bases and J 2 bases; nucleotides not matched to a gene: 6. CDR3 length: 17 amino acids. The CDR3 coding sequence is TGTGCCAGCAGCCAATGGCTAGCGGGGGGGGGGCAAGAGACCCAGTACTTC. Encoded protein: CASSQWLAGGGQETQYF.

In its sample, this clonotype is medium-sized (0.01 to 0.1%). The CDR3 is CASSQEWGVYNEQFF. In nucleotides, the CDR3 is TGTGCCAGCAGCCAAGAATGGGGGGTGTACAATGAGCAGTTCTTC. This chain uses TRBV4-2 with TRBJ2-1; TRBD2 is a possible D gene (6 bases). With 0 bases removed from V and 4 bases from J, the gap between germline ends came to 10 bases. Germline V gene lookup returns CDR1 LGHNA and CDR2 YNFKEQ. CDR3 length equals 15 residues.

The chain recombines TRBV20-1 with TRBJ1-5; D is unresolved. This CDR3 has 17 amino acids. CDR1 DFQATT and CDR2 SNEGSKA come from the germline V gene (reference sequence). Trimming cost V 5 bases and J 1 base, with 21 bases left between them. The DNA for the CDR3 is TGCAGTGCTCCGAGGCAGGTGTTGACTATAAGCAATCAGCCCCAGCATTTT. This encodes CSAPRQVLTISNQPQHF.

In its sample, this clonotype was seen many times. This rearrangement joins TRBV7-9 to TRBJ1-1; D perhaps matches TRBD1 (5 bases). V gave up 5 bases and J gave up 4 bases, with 20 bases separating them. From germline, CDR1 is SEHNR and CDR2 FQNEAQ (reference sequence). The CDR3 is 16 amino acids. CDR3 in amino acids: CASSGRAGYGGTEAFF. The CDR3 nucleotides read TGTGCCAGCAGCGGCCGGGCAGGGTATGGAGGCACTGAAGCTTTCTTT.

Notes on this clonotype: This may come from a read error, since a much larger clone is one base off. Given the absence of the conserved phenylalanine or tryptophan at the CDR3 end, a read error is likely. V and J are TRBV11-3 and TRBJ2-1, with D maybe TRBD2 (5 bases). This CDR3 has 17 amino acids. Germline V lookup: CDR1 SGHNT, CDR2 YENEEA. V was trimmed by 1 base and J by 0 bases, leaving 13 bases between them. In nucleotides, the CDR3 is TGTGCCAGCAGCTTAGCGTCCGGGATGAGCTCCTACAATGAGCAGTTCCTC. Translating gives CASSLASGMSSYNEQFL.

This clonotype was observed at least ten times. The chain uses TRBV7-9 and TRBJ2-3; a possible D gene is TRBD1 (6 bases). CDR1 and CDR2 (germline): SEHNR, FQNEAQ (reference sequence). V shed 5 bases and J shed 2 bases, with 14 bases lying between them. This CDR3 has 15 amino acids. The CDR3 reads CASSARQAYTDTQYF. The CDR3 DNA reads TGTGCCAGCAGCGCCAGACAGGCCTACACAGATACGCAGTATTTT. The entire variable domain, with the rest obtained from reference TRBV7-9 and TRBJ2-3, is as follows: DTGVSQNPRHKITKRGQNVTFRCDPISEHNRLYWYRQTLGQGPEFLTYFQNEAQLEKSRLLSDRFSAERPKGSFSTLEIQRTEQGDSAMYLCASSARQAYTDTQYFGPGTRLTVL.

V and J are TRBV3-1 and TRBJ2-2; 8 bases agree with TRBD2. CDR1 LGHDT and CDR2 YNNKEL come from the germline V gene (reference sequence). V was pared by 5 bases and J by 6 bases, with 5 bases of the junction left unmatched. CDR3 length equals 14 residues. The CDR3 region is CASSFGGAPGELFF. DNA of the CDR3: TGTGCCAGCAGCTTCGGGGGGGCCCCCGGGGAGCTGTTTTTT.

In its sample, this clonotype was seen many times. The chain joins TRBV11-2 to TRBJ1-4, with TRBD1 as a possible D gene (6 bases). Germline V gene data show CDR1 as SGHAT and CDR2 as FQNNGV. This CDR3 region has 14 residues. The germline V and J ends were trimmed by 1 base and 7 bases, with 10 bases remaining between them. In nucleotides, the CDR3 is TGTGCCAGCAGCTTAGGGACAGCCAGTGAAAAACTGTTTTTT. This codes for CASSLGTASEKLFF.

This clonotype occurred many times. V and J are TRBV6-1 and TRBJ1-3; no firm D call. In germline, CDR1 is MNHNS, CDR2 SASEGT. V lost 7 bases and J lost 4, with 11 bases in between. The CDR3 has 13 amino acids. The CDR3: CASIRANGNTIYF. Here the CDR3 DNA reads TGTGCCAGCATAAGGGCGAACGGAAACACCATATATTTT.

In its sample, this clonotype was seen a few times. The CDR3 sequence: CASSLKGSGGVPSTDTQYF. CDR3 sequence (DNA): TGTGCCAGCAGCTTAAAGGGTAGCGGGGGGGTCCCTAGCACAGATACGCAGTATTTT. The chain couples TRBV7-2 to TRBJ2-3, with 11 positions matching TRBD2. J was trimmed by 0 bases and V by 2 bases; bases with no gene match: 10. The germline gives CDR1 SGHTA, CDR2 FQGNSA. This CDR3 has 19 residues.

Of note for this clonotype: A much larger clone differs by one base, so this may be a read error. The CDR3 nucleotides are TGTGCCAACAGCCTACTAGTCGGGACAGATACGCAGTATTTT. Amino acid sequence: CANSLLVGTDTQYF. The genes are TRBV11-2 and TRBJ2-3; D is possibly TRBD2 (5 bases). Germline V gene data show CDR1 as SGHAT and CDR2 as FQNNGV. The CDR3 has 14 amino acids.

This clonotype was counted many times. V gene TRBV3-1 combines with J gene TRBJ1-5, with unresolved D. This CDR3 has 16 amino acids. Germline V gene data show CDR1 as LGHDT and CDR2 as YNNKEL (reference sequence). With 4 bases removed from V and 7 bases from J, the gap between germline ends came to 20 bases. Here the CDR3 reads CASSLGSGPVPQPQHF. DNA for the CDR3: TGTGCCAGCAGCCTCGGATCGGGCCCGGTTCCCCAGCCCCAGCATTTT.

Comments on this clonotype: This could be a read error, since a much larger clone is one nucleotide away. The J gene is TRBJ2-5, the V gene TRBV2, with 7 bases fitting TRBD1. Germline V gene sequence: CDR1 SNHLY, CDR2 FYNNEI. V shed 11 bases, J shed 5 bases, and the junction held 11 bases outside the gene matches. The CDR3 totals 13 residues. CDR3 loop: CAVRTGGRETQYF. The CDR3 DNA follows: TGTGCCGTACGGACAGGTGGTAGGGAGACCCAGTACTTC. Together with reference TRBV2 and TRBJ2-5, the CDR3 gives the full variable domain: EPEVTQTPSHQVTQMGQEVILRCVPISNHLYFYWYRQILGQKVEFLVSFYNNEISEKSEIFDDQFSVERPDGSNFTLKIRSTKLEDSAMYFCAVRTGGRETQYFGPGTRLLVL.

The sample holds many counts of this clonotype. This sequence joins TRBV20-1 and TRBJ2-3; perhaps TRBD1 as D (6 bases). Trimming cost V 4 bases and J 3 bases, with 8 bases left between them. There are 12 residues in the CDR3. Germline assignment: CDR1 DFQATT and CDR2 SNEGSKA (reference sequence). The CDR3 spells CSATRGTDTQYF. In DNA, the CDR3 is TGCAGTGCTACCAGGGGAACAGATACGCAGTATTTT.

The table lists this clonotype with many counts. The chain is built from TRBV6-4 and TRBJ2-2; D remains unclear. The V end was cut by 5 bases, the J end by 3 bases, with 4 bases between. This CDR3 spans 12 amino acids. The V gene's germline CDR1 is MRHNA and CDR2 SNTAGT. The CDR3 protein is CASSRDTGELFF. The CDR3 region has the DNA TGTGCCAGCAGTAGGGACACCGGGGAGCTGTTTTTT.